The rows below give T cell receptor beta chains drawn from one sample of a study of OX40 agonist ivuxolimab in advanced cancers. This table comes from immunoSEQ multiplex PCR, and its TCRdb copy is limited to in-frame clones, with some not included. The sample has 100,000 to 150,000 clones; 85% to 95% are singletons. The specimen comprised CD4+ or CD8+ T cells sorted from blood, sampled in a trial of the OX40 agonist ivuxolimab. Every receptor here comes from an adult with an advanced solid tumor such as melanoma, head and neck, liver or kidney cancer. Both conserved end residues are part of each CDR3. The D gene is left open where the match is weak. Some rows mark clone size as missing; the rest say once, few, many or name a class of expanded clone.

j_gene | v_gene | abundance | d_gene | CDR3aa | CDR3nt
TRBJ1-1 | TRBV18 | - | TRBD1 | CASSPGTVTEAFF | TGTGCCAGCTCACCCGGGACAGTCACTGAAGCTTTCTTT
TRBJ1-1 | TRBV9 | - | TRBD1 | CASTRTGATATEAFF | TGTGCCAGCACGAGGACAGGGGCAACGGCCACTGAAGCTTTCTTT
TRBJ1-2 | TRBV5-5 | - | - | CASSLVFRETGGGYTF | TGTGCCAGCAGCTTGGTATTTCGGGAAACGGGAGGTGGCTACACCTTC
TRBJ2-7 | TRBV19 | - | - | CASSRGGLQGAYEQYF | TGTGCCAGTAGTAGGGGAGGACTTCAAGGTGCCTACGAGCAGTACTTC
TRBJ1-3 | TRBV9 | - | - | CASSVADRLPNTIYF | TGTGCCAGCAGCGTAGCTGACAGGCTACCAAACACCATATATTTT
TRBJ2-3 | TRBV7-3 | - | TRBD2 | CASRGAGGLSTDTQYF | TGTGCCAGCCGTGGGGCGGGAGGACTTAGCACAGATACGCAGTATTTT
TRBJ2-3 | TRBV5-1 | - | - | CASSLEGGSGDTQYF | TGCGCCAGCAGCTTGGAAGGTGGGAGTGGCGATACGCAGTATTTT
TRBJ2-7 | TRBV28 | - | - | CASRRPSYEQYF | TGTGCCAGCAGGAGACCCAGCTACGAGCAGTACTTC
TRBJ2-7 | TRBV7-9 | - | - | CASSLGDAGLNF | TGTGCCAGCAGCTTAGGGGACGCGGGCCTCAACTTC
TRBJ2-1 | TRBV4-1 | - | - | CASSHGEQFF | TGCGCCAGCAGCCACGGGGAGCAGTTCTTC
TRBJ2-1 | TRBV28 | - | - | CASSLYATEQFF | TGTGCCAGCAGTTTATACGCGACAGAGCAGTTCTTC
TRBJ2-5 | TRBV4-2 | - | - | CASSAKGELDETQYF | TGTGCCAGCAGCGCCAAGGGCGAGCTAGACGAGACCCAGTACTTC
TRBJ2-7 | TRBV7-2 | once | TRBD2 | CASSLVAGGTYEQYF | TGTGCCAGCAGCTTAGTAGCGGGAGGTACCTACGAGCAGTACTTC
TRBJ2-7 | TRBV28 | - | - | CASSFKSRYEQYF | TGTGCCAGCAGTTTTAAGTCTAGGTACGAGCAGTACTTC
TRBJ2-7 | TRBV4-2 | - | - | CASSQDTEFYEQYF | TGTGCCAGCAGCCAAGATACGGAGTTCTACGAGCAGTACTTC
TRBJ1-5 | TRBV7-2 | - | TRBD1 | CASSHGQGDQPQHF | TGTGCCAGCAGCCACGGACAGGGGGATCAGCCCCAGCATTTT
TRBJ1-2 | TRBV27 | - | TRBD1 | CASSSGTGTGYTF | TGTGCCAGCAGCAGTGGGACAGGAACCGGCTACACCTTC
TRBJ1-1 | TRBV21-1 | - | - | CASSKVTRGAFF | TGTGCCAGCAGCAAAGTGACTCGCGGAGCTTTCTTT
TRBJ1-5 | TRBV6-5 | - | - | CASSDRNQPQHF | TGTGCCAGCAGTGACAGGAATCAGCCCCAGCATTTT
TRBJ2-3 | TRBV9 | - | - | CASSVGQGRDTQYF | TGTGCCAGCAGCGTAGGGCAGGGTAGGGATACGCAGTATTTT
TRBJ2-3 | TRBV27 | - | - | CASSLVRGSDTQYF | TGTGCCAGCAGTTTAGTCAGGGGTTCAGATACGCAGTATTTT
TRBJ2-2 | TRBV6-6 | - | TRBD1 | CAIGRQGNTGELFF | TGTGCCATAGGTAGACAGGGAAACACCGGGGAGCTGTTTTTT
TRBJ1-1 | TRBV6-6 | - | - | CASRLQGLPEAFF | TGTGCCAGCAGGTTACAGGGTTTGCCTGAAGCTTTCTTT
TRBJ2-3 | TRBV28 | few | - | CASSRHTDTQYF | TGTGCCAGCAGTAGGCACACAGATACGCAGTATTTT
TRBJ2-3 | TRBV5-6 | - | TRBD2 | CASSLAGSGSGDTQYF | TGTGCCAGCAGCTTGGCGGGTAGCGGGAGTGGAGATACGCAGTATTTT
TRBJ2-2 | TRBV9 | - | TRBD1 | CASSVATRGQGPGELFF | TGTGCCAGCAGCGTAGCTACGAGGGGACAGGGACCCGGGGAGCTGTTTTTT
TRBJ1-3 | TRBV5-1 | - | - | CASSPQGAGNTIYF | TGCGCCAGCAGCCCTCAGGGTGCCGGAAACACCATATATTTT
TRBJ2-1 | TRBV7-9 | - | - | CASSLAGGMSSEQFF | TGTGCCAGCAGCTTAGCCGGAGGGATGAGCAGTGAGCAGTTCTTC
TRBJ2-1 | TRBV27 | - | - | CASSPGYTGEQFF | TGTGCCAGCAGTCCAGGGTATACGGGTGAGCAGTTCTTC
TRBJ1-6 | TRBV7-3 | - | - | CASSREDNSPLHF | TGTGCCAGCTCCCGGGAGGATAATTCACCCCTCCACTTT
TRBJ2-7 | TRBV6-5 | once | TRBD1 | CASSDRVYEQYF | TGTGCCAGCAGTGACAGGGTTTACGAGCAGTACTTC
TRBJ1-1 | TRBV30 | - | - | CAWSVRVEAFF | TGTGCCTGGAGTGTACGGGTTGAAGCTTTCTTT
TRBJ1-2 | TRBV19 | - | - | CASRALGTTNYGYTF | TGTGCCAGTAGGGCACTTGGGACAACTAACTATGGCTACACCTTC
TRBJ2-2 | TRBV14 | - | - | CASSRVGAGTGELFF | TGTGCCAGCAGCCGGGTCGGGGCAGGTACCGGGGAGCTGTTTTTT
TRBJ2-4 | TRBV7-2 | - | TRBD1 | CASSGDRLKNIQYF | TGTGCCAGCAGTGGGGACAGACTAAAAAACATTCAGTACTTC
TRBJ2-1 | TRBV4-3 | - | - | CASSQGPLASGKYNEQFF | TGCGCCAGCAGCCAAGGACCTCTAGCGAGTGGGAAATACAATGAGCAGTTCTTC
TRBJ2-3 | TRBV28 | - | TRBD2 | CASSPNGGRPNTQYF | TGTGCCAGCAGCCCGAACGGGGGGAGGCCCAATACGCAGTATTTT
TRBJ2-5 | TRBV7-2 | - | - | CASSFGTHGETQYF | TGTGCCAGCAGCTTCGGGACACACGGAGAGACCCAGTACTTC